What follows describes a single T cell receptor beta chain. The data were taken from a study of blood T cell repertoires in COVID-19. Study-wide background: Collection of acute and convalescent COVID-19 samples took place in the United States, Italy and Spain.

Participant age was about 18 to 89 years, and participants resided in around 24 US areas. Two consecutive negative NP/OP PCR tests, clearance, or resolved symptoms defined Cohort 3 recovery. The V and J ends lost 8 bases and 0 bases, in that order; junction bases with no gene match: 12. CDR1 is MDHEN, CDR2 SYDVKM, per germline. The CDR3 totals 17 residues. Sequencing used immunoSEQ multiplex PCR; TCRdb keeps in-frame clones, though not all of them. The sample records fewer than 450,000 clones, about 90% being singletons. The rearrangement joins TRBV28 to TRBJ1-5, with 8 bases that match TRBD1. The sequence was obtained from a man aged 18 to 30 who had recovered from COVID-19. Input material: PBMCs or T cells enriched from blood (not recorded which). CDR3 region: CASHSGQGGNSNQPQHF. As DNA, the CDR3 is TGTGCCAGCCACTCCGGACAGGGTGGGAATAGCAATCAGCCCCAGCATTTT.